The rows below give T cell receptor beta chains drawn from one sample of a study of blood T cell repertoires in COVID-19. TCRdb's copy holds only in-frame clones and misses some; the assay was immunoSEQ multiplex PCR. The table shows about 400,000 clones, with 75% to 90% occurring only once. Sequenced input: peripheral blood. Receptors originate from a woman between 25 and 40 years old with acute or convalescent COVID-19. Both conserved end residues are part of each CDR3. Expanded clones get a size class; other rows say once, few or many, or leave the size out.

V gene	clone size	J gene	CDR3 length	CDR3 protein
TRBV14	-	TRBJ2-5	17	CASSQVESPFLQETQYF
TRBV14	-	TRBJ1-2	13	CASSQTGYYGYTF
TRBV7-9	-	TRBJ2-1	14	CASSRGQGVNEQFF
TRBV5-4	-	TRBJ2-3	16	CASSLRTGGLSDTQYF
TRBV9	-	TRBJ2-5	15	CASSVDKTKAETQYF
TRBV7-8	-	TRBJ1-2	14	CASSLGRGNYGYTF
TRBV6-5	once	TRBJ2-3	14	CASDGGRGPDTQYF
TRBV7-9	-	TRBJ2-7	11	CASSLVQGGYF
TRBV30	-	TRBJ2-7	14	CAWSVPGGNYEQYF
TRBV2	-	TRBJ2-7	11	CASGRAYEQYF
TRBV5-1	-	TRBJ2-7	16	CASSSTTGTSAYEQYF
TRBV18	many	TRBJ2-3	17	CASSPLAGGRPTDTQYF